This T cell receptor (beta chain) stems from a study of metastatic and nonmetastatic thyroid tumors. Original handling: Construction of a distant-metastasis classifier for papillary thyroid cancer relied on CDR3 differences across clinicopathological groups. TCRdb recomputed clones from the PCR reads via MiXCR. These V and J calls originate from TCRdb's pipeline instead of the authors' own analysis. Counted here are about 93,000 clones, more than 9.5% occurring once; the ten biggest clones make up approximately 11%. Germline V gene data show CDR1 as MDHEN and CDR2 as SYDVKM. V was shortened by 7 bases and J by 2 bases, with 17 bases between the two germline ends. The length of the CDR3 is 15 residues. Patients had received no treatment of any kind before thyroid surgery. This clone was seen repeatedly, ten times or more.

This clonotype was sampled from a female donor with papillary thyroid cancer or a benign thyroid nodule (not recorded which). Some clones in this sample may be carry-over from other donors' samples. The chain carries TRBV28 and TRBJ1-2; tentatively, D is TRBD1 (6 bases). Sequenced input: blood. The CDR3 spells CASTPIGGPNYGYTF. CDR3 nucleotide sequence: TGTGCCAGCACCCCTATCGGGGGGCCAAACTATGGCTACACCTTC.